Sequencing of this T cell receptor beta chain was carried out in a study of blood T cells in healthy people across ages. Alongside a J-beta primer mix, a sample-barcoded 5' primer served in a second PCR lasting about 7 to 12 cycles. TCRdb re-analysed the 5' RACE reads in MiXCR, keeping a single row per CDR3 protein. The sample records 550,000 to 600,000 distinct CDR3 sequences, 40% to 55% being singletons. Remarks on this clonotype: Its specificity is unknown.

Study results and limitations: The authors considered diversity estimates from one million T cells to be underestimates.

Germline lookup yields CDR1 SQVTM and CDR2 ANQGSEA. The ends lost 4 bases at V and 7 bases at J; junction bases unmatched: 13. This CDR3 has 15 residues. Sequenced input: blood. The TCR originated in a man at least 80 years old in good health. V usage is TRBV29-1 and J usage is TRBJ2-1; 7 bases are a match to TRBD1. The CDR3 DNA follows: TGCAGCGTTGCCCAGACAGGGTGGTATTTGAATGAGCAGTTCTTC. Its protein product is CSVAQTGWYLNEQFF.